This T cell receptor beta chain was obtained from a study of control samples from healthy donors and cancer patients. The CDR3 is 16 residues long. Looked up from germline, CDR1 is SEHNR and CDR2 is FQNEAQ (reference sequence). J was trimmed by 2 bases and V by 2 bases; bases with no gene match: 7. This table comes from immunoSEQ multiplex PCR, and its TCRdb copy is limited to in-frame clones, with some not included. Found here are about 220,000 clones, 90% to 95% of them singletons; the top ten hold 1.5%. V and J are TRBV7-9 and TRBJ2-3; TRBD1 matches 7 bases. This clonotype originated in a man in his forties or fifties in good health. The specimen sequenced was blood. The DNA for the CDR3 is TGTGCCAGCAGCTTATCCACAGGGGATTCCACAGATACGCAGTATTTT. Encoded protein: CASSLSTGDSTDTQYF.